This T cell receptor (beta chain) is drawn from a study of graft-versus-host responses after intestinal transplantation. Study summary: Anti-thymocyte globulin was used for induction in all recipients, who then took tacrolimus and steroids for roughly three years.

TCRdb's table, derived via immunoSEQ multiplex PCR, lists solely in-frame clones and lacks some. The sample records 40,000 to 55,000 clones, roughly 84% being singletons. Overall study findings and caveats: Allografts of one patient group, those with graft-donor T cell macrochimerism, had high graft-versus-host to host-versus-graft clonal ratios. Early post-transplant HvG declines were associated with peak circulating GvH clone levels.

Turning to this clone: Its antigen is not identified.

Germline V CDR1 and CDR2: MNHEY, SVGAGI. The CDR3 spans 15 residues. The TCR was taken from a human donor who was the organ donor for an intestinal transplant. The source was unstimulated CD4+ T cells sorted from spleen or lymph node cells, collected before transplant. The gene calls are TRBV6-5 and TRBJ1-5; 7 bases are shared with TRBD1. The CDR3 sequence: CASSQGQAYNQPQHF. Here the CDR3 DNA reads TGTGCTTCATCACAAGGACAGGCCTACAATCAGCCCCAGCATTTT.